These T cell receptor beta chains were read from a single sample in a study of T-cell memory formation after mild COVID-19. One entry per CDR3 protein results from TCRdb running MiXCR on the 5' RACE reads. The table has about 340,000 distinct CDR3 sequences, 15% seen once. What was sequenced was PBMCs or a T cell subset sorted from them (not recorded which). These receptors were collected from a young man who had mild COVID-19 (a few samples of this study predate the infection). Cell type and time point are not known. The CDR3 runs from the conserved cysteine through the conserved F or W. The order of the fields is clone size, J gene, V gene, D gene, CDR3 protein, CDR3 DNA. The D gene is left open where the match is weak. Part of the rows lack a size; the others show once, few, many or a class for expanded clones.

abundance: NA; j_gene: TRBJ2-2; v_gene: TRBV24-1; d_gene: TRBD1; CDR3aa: CATSDAGGLTGELFF; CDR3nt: TGTGCCACCAGTGACGCAGGGGGCCTCACCGGGGAGCTGTTTTTT
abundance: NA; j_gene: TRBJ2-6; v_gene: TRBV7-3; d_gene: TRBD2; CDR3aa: CASSLQTSGGSGANVLTF; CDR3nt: TGTGCCAGCAGCCTACAGACTAGCGGGGGCTCTGGGGCCAACGTCCTGACTTTC
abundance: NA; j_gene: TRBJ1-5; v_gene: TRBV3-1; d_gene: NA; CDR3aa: CASSSSGGTQPQHF; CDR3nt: TGTGCCAGCAGCTCCTCGGGGGGGACTCAGCCCCAGCATTTT
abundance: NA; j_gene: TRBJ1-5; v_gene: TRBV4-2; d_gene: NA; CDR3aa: CASSQLSVNQPQHF; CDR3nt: TGTGCCAGCAGCCAATTGTCGGTCAATCAGCCCCAGCATTTT
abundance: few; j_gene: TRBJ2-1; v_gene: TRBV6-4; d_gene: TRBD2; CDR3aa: CASSDSAGGYNEQFF; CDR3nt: TGTGCCAGCAGTGACTCAGCGGGGGGGTACAATGAGCAGTTCTTC
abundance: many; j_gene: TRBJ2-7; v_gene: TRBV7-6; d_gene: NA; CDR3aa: CASSNTGLWEQYF; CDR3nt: TGTGCCAGCAGCAACACAGGGTTGTGGGAGCAGTACTTC
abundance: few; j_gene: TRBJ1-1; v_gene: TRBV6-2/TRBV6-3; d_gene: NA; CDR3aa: CASSYSTGYTEAFF; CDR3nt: TGTGCCAGCAGTTACTCGACGGGATACACTGAAGCTTTCTTT
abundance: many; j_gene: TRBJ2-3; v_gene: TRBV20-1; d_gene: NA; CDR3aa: CSVWGDTQYF; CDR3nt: TGCAGTGTGTGGGGAGATACGCAGTATTTT
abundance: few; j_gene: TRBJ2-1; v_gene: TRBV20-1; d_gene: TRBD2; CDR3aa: CSAGGLAGNEQFF; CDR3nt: TGCAGTGCTGGGGGACTAGCGGGGAATGAGCAGTTCTTC
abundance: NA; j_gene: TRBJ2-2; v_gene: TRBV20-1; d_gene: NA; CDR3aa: CSASRRAVVGELFF; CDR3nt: TGCAGTGCTTCACGCAGGGCGGTTGTCGGGGAGCTGTTTTTT
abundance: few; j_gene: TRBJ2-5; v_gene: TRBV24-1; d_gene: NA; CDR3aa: CATARGIQETQYF; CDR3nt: TGTGCCACCGCCCGGGGGATCCAAGAGACCCAGTACTTC
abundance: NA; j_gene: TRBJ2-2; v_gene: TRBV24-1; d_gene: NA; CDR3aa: CATSDFYGGELFF; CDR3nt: TGTGCCACCAGTGATTTCTATGGCGGGGAGCTGTTTTTT
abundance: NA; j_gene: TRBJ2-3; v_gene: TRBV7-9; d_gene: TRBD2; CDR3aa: CASSLMAGANTQYF; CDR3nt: TGTGCCAGCAGCCTAATGGCGGGAGCGAATACGCAGTATTTT
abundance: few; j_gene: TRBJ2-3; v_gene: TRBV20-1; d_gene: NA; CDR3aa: CSASRDGRTDTQYF; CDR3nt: TGCAGTGCTAGCAGGGACGGCCGGACAGATACGCAGTATTTT
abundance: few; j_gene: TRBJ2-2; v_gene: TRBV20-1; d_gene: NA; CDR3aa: CSAPDGANTGELFF; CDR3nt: TGCAGTGCACCGGACGGCGCGAACACCGGGGAGCTGTTTTTT
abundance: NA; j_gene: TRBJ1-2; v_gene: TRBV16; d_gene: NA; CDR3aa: CASSHRVGDYGYTF; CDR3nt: TGTGCCAGCAGCCACAGGGTTGGGGACTATGGCTACACCTTC
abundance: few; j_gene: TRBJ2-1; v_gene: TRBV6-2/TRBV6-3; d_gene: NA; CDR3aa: CASSYPTYYSYNEQFF; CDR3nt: TGTGCCAGCAGTTATCCAACCTACTACTCCTACAATGAGCAGTTCTTC
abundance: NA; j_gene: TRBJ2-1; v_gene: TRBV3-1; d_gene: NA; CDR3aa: CASSQVPERHEQFF; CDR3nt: TGTGCCAGCAGCCAAGTGCCCGAGCGGCATGAGCAGTTCTTC
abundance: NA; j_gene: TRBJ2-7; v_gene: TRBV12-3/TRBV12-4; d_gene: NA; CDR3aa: CASSLGAGGAEQYF; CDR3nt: TGTGCCAGCAGCCTGGGAGCTGGGGGGGCCGAGCAGTACTTC
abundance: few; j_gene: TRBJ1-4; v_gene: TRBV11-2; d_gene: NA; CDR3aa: CASSLNREKLFF; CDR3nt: TGTGCCAGCAGCTTAAATCGAGAAAAACTGTTTTTT
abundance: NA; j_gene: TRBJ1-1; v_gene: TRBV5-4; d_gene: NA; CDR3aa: CASSADDTEAFF; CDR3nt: TGTGCCAGCAGCGCGGACGACACTGAAGCTTTCTTT
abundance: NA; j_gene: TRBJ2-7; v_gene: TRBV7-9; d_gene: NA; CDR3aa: CASSLEGHLPYEQYF; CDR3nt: TGTGCCAGCAGCTTAGAGGGACACCTTCCCTACGAGCAGTACTTC
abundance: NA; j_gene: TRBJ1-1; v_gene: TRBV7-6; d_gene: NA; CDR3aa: CASSLGPGAIDTEAFF; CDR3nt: TGTGCCAGCAGCTTAGGTCCGGGGGCGATAGACACTGAAGCTTTCTTT
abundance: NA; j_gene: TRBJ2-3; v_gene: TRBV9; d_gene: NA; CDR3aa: CASRPGTATDTQYF; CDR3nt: TGTGCCAGCAGACCAGGGACGGCGACAGATACGCAGTATTTT
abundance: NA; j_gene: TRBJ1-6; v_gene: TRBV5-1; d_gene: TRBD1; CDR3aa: CASSPGQEVGNSPLHF; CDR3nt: TGCGCCAGCAGCCCCGGACAGGAGGTAGGAAATTCACCCCTCCACTTT
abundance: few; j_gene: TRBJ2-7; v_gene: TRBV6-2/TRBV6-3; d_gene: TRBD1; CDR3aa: CASSYGQANYEQYF; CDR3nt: TGTGCCAGCAGTTACGGACAGGCTAACTACGAGCAGTACTTC
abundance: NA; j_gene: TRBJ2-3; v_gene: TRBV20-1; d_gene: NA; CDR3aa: CSAFLGSTDTQYF; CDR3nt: TGCAGTGCTTTCTTGGGGAGTACAGATACGCAGTATTTT
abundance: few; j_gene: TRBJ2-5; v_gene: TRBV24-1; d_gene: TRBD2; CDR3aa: CATSEMTSGGVETQYF; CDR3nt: TGTGCCACCAGTGAAATGACTAGCGGGGGTGTTGAGACCCAGTACTTC
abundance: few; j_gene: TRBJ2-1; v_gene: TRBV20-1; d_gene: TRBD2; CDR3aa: CSAGWSSGDNEQFF; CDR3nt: TGCAGTGCTGGGTGGTCTAGCGGGGATAATGAGCAGTTCTTC
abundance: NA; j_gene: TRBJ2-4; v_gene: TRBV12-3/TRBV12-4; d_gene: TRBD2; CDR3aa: CASSRTSGGIENIQYF; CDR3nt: TGTGCCAGCAGCCGGACTAGCGGGGGGATAGAAAACATTCAGTACTTC
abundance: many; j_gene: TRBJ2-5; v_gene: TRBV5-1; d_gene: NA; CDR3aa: CASSLAGGGQETQYF; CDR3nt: TGCGCCAGCAGCTTGGCAGGAGGAGGACAAGAGACCCAGTACTTC
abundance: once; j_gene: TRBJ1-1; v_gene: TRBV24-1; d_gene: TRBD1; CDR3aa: CATSGGTGGAFF; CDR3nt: TGTGCCACCAGTGGAGGGACAGGGGGAGCTTTCTTT
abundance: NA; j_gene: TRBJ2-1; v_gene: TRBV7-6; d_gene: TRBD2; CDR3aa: CASSLPTSGGAKNEQFF; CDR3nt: TGTGCCAGCAGCCTTCCCACTAGCGGGGGGGCGAAGAATGAGCAGTTCTTC
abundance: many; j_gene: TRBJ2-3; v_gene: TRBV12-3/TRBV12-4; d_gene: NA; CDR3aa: CASRGADTQYF; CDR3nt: TGTGCCAGCAGAGGAGCAGATACGCAGTATTTT
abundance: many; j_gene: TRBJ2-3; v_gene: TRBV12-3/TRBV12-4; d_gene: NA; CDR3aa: CASRLSVSTDTQYF; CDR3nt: TGTGCCAGCAGGCTGAGTGTCAGCACAGATACGCAGTATTTT
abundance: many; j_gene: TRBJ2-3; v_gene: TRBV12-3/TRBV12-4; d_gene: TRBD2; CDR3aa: CASSSPAGGGTDTQYF; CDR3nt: TGTGCCAGCAGTTCCCCAGCGGGGGGAGGAACAGATACGCAGTATTTT
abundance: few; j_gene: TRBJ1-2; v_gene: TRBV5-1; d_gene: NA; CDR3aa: CASSVGPSDYGYTF; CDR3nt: TGCGCCAGCAGCGTAGGGCCTTCGGATTATGGCTACACCTTC
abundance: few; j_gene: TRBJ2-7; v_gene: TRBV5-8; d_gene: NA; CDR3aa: CASSRARSYEQYF; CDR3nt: TGTGCCAGCAGTAGGGCCAGGAGTTACGAGCAGTACTTC
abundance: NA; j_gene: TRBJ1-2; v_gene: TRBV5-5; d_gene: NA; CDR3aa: CASSLRGDGYTF; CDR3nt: TGTGCCAGCAGCCTCAGGGGAGATGGCTACACCTTC
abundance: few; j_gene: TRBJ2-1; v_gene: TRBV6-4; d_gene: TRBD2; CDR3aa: CASSDSLAEHNEQFF; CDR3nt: TGTGCCAGCAGTGACTCCCTAGCGGAACACAATGAGCAGTTCTTC
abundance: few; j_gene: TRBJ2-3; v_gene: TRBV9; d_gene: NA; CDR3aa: CASSVDGGTTDTQYF; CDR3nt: TGTGCCAGCAGCGTAGATGGGGGTACTACAGATACGCAGTATTTT
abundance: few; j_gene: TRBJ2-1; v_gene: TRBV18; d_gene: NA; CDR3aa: CASSLGWDLTYNEQFF; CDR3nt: TGTGCCAGCTCACTCGGGTGGGACTTAACCTACAATGAGCAGTTCTTC
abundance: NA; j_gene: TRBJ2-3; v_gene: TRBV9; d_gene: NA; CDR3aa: CASSVEQGAQYF; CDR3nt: TGTGCCAGCAGCGTAGAACAGGGTGCGCAGTATTTT
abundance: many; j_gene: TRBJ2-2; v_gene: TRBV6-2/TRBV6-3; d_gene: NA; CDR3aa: CASSYTDTGELFF; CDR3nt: TGTGCCAGCAGTTACACAGACACCGGGGAGCTGTTTTTT
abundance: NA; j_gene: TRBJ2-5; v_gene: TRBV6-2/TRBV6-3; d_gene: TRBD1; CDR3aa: CASKGQPQETQYF; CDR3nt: TGTGCCAGCAAGGGACAGCCGCAAGAGACCCAGTACTTC
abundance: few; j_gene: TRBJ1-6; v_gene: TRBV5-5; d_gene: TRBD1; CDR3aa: CASSWGTGHNSPLHF; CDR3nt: TGTGCCAGCAGCTGGGGGACAGGCCATAATTCACCCCTCCACTTT
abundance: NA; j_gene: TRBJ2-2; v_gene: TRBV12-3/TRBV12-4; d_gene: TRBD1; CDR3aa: CASSPTTGAAGELFF; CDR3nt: TGTGCCAGCAGTCCGACGACAGGGGCGGCCGGGGAGCTGTTTTTT
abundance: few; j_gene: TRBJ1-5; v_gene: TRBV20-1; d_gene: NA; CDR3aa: CSAASPRDQPQHF; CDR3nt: TGCAGTGCAGCCAGCCCGAGGGATCAGCCCCAGCATTTT
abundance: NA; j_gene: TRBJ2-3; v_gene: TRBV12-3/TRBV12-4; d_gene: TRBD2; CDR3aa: CASRISGADTQYF; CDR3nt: TGTGCCAGCAGGATTAGCGGGGCAGATACGCAGTATTTT
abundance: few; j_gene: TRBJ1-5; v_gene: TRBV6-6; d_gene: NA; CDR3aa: CDAKHDYSNQPQHF; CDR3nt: TGTGACGCGAAACATGATTATAGCAATCAGCCCCAGCATTTT
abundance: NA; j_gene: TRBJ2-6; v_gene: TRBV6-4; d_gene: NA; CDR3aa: CASSVLPGANVLTF; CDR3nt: TGTGCCAGCAGTGTCCTCCCTGGGGCCAACGTCCTGACTTTC
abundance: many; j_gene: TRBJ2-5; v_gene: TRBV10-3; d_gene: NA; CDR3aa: CAISENSGETQYF; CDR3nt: TGTGCCATCAGTGAGAATTCTGGCGAGACCCAGTACTTC